This entry describes one T cell receptor beta chain. It lacks a known antigen. No much larger clone exists at a distance of one base, and base qualities are not known. The TCR beta CDR3 regions were amplified from the RNA transcripts. The TCR CDR3 was subjected to a first round of RT-PCR using the HTBI primer set and the Qiagen OneStep RT-PCR kit. The libraries were constructed in a second round of multiplex PCR and then size-selected and purified. Sequencing of the libraries was done on an Illumina HiSeq2000 using paired-end 100 bp reads. Processing in the source paper ran as follows. SOAPnuke was used to process the raw data, removing reads that contained adapters or uncalled bases, had a mean Phred below 15, or lacked an exact match to the constant primer or identifier. High-quality paired reads were merged with COPE v1.2.5, and unique nucleotide sequences were defined as clonotypes. Clonotypes were aligned to IMGT TRBV, TRBD and TRBJ reference segments using MiTCR v1.1. Analysis was restricted to V-J combinations with a frequency above 0.0001, which covered about 99% of repertoires. The TCS score was defined as F50 (clonal expansion) divided by E x V (chaos), with BLOSUM62-based TCRdist calculated between CDR3 peptides within each V-J. Welch's t-statistics and random forest reduced roughly 500 V-J features to fewer than 15, which were used in a naive Bayes classifier (R e1071). Using fastp at Q25 and MiXCR, TCRdb reprocessed the public reads and kept productive beta chains. CDR3 protein duplicates are merged, each entry listing the most common genes and DNA. These V and J calls originate from TCRdb's pipeline instead of the authors' own analysis. This sample is represented by a few hundred thousand distinct CDR3 sequences; 15% to 18% of them were singletons. Clones ranked in the top ten supply under 8% of the sample.

Stable Graves' hyperthyroidism was defined as no progression to ophthalmopathy during 18 months of follow-up. Hyperthyroidism patients were newly diagnosed, with disease duration under 2 months, and aged 18 to 65 years. Patients with uncontrolled infections, other autoimmune diseases, pregnancy or lactation were excluded. Diagnoses were based on clinical symptoms, serum thyroxine and TRAb, thyroid ultrasound and orbital computed tomography. PBMCs were separated from approximately 10 ml of fresh peripheral blood using Ficoll-Paque density gradient centrifugation. Total RNA was extracted using Trizol reagent, and RNA quality was assessed on an Agilent 2100 Bioanalyzer. The sample belongs to a study of T cells in Graves' hyperthyroidism and ophthalmopathy (dated by TCRdb to about 2019). Describing the broader study: Peripheral blood samples were taken at the time of initial diagnosis, prior to any treatment. A discovery cohort of around 100 patients, approximately 45 with Graves' ophthalmopathy and roughly 59 with stable Graves' hyperthyroidism, was used to find distinguishing TCR V-J signatures. Whether ophthalmopathy could be predicted prospectively was tested in an independent validation cohort made up of fewer than 20 hyperthyroidism patients plus 17 patients who later progressed to ophthalmopathy. The roughly 99 discovery patients were divided at random into training and test sets in a 7:3 ratio. The study also compared thyroid tissue and blood T-cell repertoires from about six Graves' hyperthyroidism patients. After blood sampling, hyperthyroidism patients were treated with methimazole at a starting dose of 30 mg daily, and ophthalmopathy patients were treated with high-dose intravenous methylprednisolone. The paper reports TCR Vbeta CDR3 sequencing of over 130 peripheral blood samples: approximately 43 ophthalmopathy, fewer than 80 hyperthyroidism and 17 progressor patients. The full study reports these points: Ophthalmopathy was separated from stable hyperthyroidism by a 13 V-J signature model, with about 88% sensitivity and around 81% specificity obtained in cross-validation and 80%/75% obtained in testing. Most expanded thyroid clonotypes (frequency above 0.001) were also detected in blood, suggesting blood repertoires may reflect thyroid immune responses. No statistical method was used to set the sample size in advance, and investigators knew the group allocation. In validation, progression to ophthalmopathy was predicted by the model with around 70% sensitivity and 72.22% specificity, a median of around 5.9 months before onset.

The TCR originated in a woman in her twenties or thirties with Graves' hyperthyroidism. The sequencing input was blood.

The base sequence is TGTGCCAGCAGTCGGGACAGGGAGAAACAGCCCCAGCATTTT. Translated, this gives CASSRDREKQPQHF. The rearranged segments are TRBV6-1 and TRBJ1-5, with 9 bases aligning to TRBD1. Ends trimmed: V by 5 bases, J by 7 bases; bases unmatched to a gene: 6. From cysteine to phenylalanine, the CDR3 is 14 amino acids long. Only CDR3 DNA is held: 42 bases, read in frame from base 1. Per the germline V gene, MNHNS is the CDR1 and SASEGT is the CDR2.